This record concerns one T cell receptor beta chain sequence. From germline, CDR1 is SGHRS and CDR2 YFSETQ. V was cut by 0 bases and J by 0 bases, with 7 bases left in between. The CDR3 extends over 15 amino acids. This entry belongs to a study of Ad26.COV2.S vaccination and SARS-CoV-2 variants. About the study: The donor participated in the COV1001 trial, in its Ad26.COV2.S arm.

The treatment is: 15 to 20 received Ad26.COV2.S at low or high dose, single or two shots; 5 received placebo; per-sample allocation not given. Sampling was performed 63 days after the first vaccine or placebo injection. Libraries were prepared by immunoSEQ multiplex PCR; TCRdb keeps only in-frame clonotypes and omits some of them. The profile shows approximately 350,000 clones, roughly 84% of them singletons. The chain recombines TRBV5-1 with TRBJ1-3; D remains unclear. The TCR originated in a person between 18 and 65 years old who received the Ad26.COV2.S COVID-19 vaccine or a placebo. The sequenced sample was peripheral blood, obtained in a trial of Ad26.COV2.S vaccine versus placebo. The CDR3 reads CASSLAPSSGNTIYF. The CDR3 DNA sequence: TGCGCCAGCAGCTTGGCCCCAAGCTCTGGAAACACCATATATTTT.